This T cell receptor beta chain was retrieved from a study of T cells in Graves' hyperthyroidism and ophthalmopathy. Study as a whole: The authors collected peripheral blood at initial diagnosis, before any treatment.

On the basis of clinical symptoms, serum thyroxine and TRAb, thyroid ultrasound and orbital computed tomography, diagnoses were made. Isolation of PBMCs was performed on 8.5 to 10 ml fresh peripheral blood. Concerning this clonotype itself: Its antigen is unknown.

Study findings and constraints: Blood held most thyroid clonotypes expanded above 0.001 frequency.

Researchers took RNA transcripts and amplified the TCR beta CDR3 regions from them. Using the HTBI primer set, a first-round RT-PCR was run on the TCR CDR3. TCRdb reprocessed the multiplex PCR reads via MiXCR and lists one record per CDR3 protein. The data contain about 740,000 distinct CDR3 sequences, less than 15% of them seen just once; the ten biggest clones take up roughly a tenth. The CDR3 length is 16 residues. Germline V CDR1 and CDR2: MDHEN, SYDVKM. The V end was cut by 5 bases, the J end by 0 bases, with 13 bases between. This receptor was obtained from a woman aged 18-30 years with Graves' hyperthyroidism. The material sequenced was blood. The chain links TRBV28 to TRBJ1-4, with D possibly being TRBD1 (6 bases). In DNA form, the CDR3 reads TGTGCCAGCAGTCTCGACAGGCTTGCAACTAATGAAAAACTGTTTTTT. This translates into CASSLDRLATNEKLFF.